The rows below give T cell receptor beta chains drawn from one sample of a study of blood T cell repertoires in COVID-19. Libraries were prepared by immunoSEQ multiplex PCR; TCRdb keeps only in-frame clonotypes and omits some of them. The sample holds about 290,000 clones; approximately 80% are singletons and the top ten take around 4.1%. Sequencing used peripheral blood. The source of these receptors is a woman aged 45-65 years with active or convalescent COVID-19. The CDR3 runs from the conserved cysteine through the conserved F or W. Each record gives: V gene, D gene, clone size, J gene, CDR3 protein, CDR3 DNA. D genes are given only for firm matches. The size of a clone is reported for some rows only, either as once, few or many, or as a class for expanded clones.

V: TRBV19
D: TRBD1
size: -
J: TRBJ2-7
CDR3: CASAGTGPQGQYF
DNA: TGTGCCAGTGCCGGGACAGGGCCCCAAGGGCAGTACTTC

V: TRBV4-1
D: TRBD1
size: -
J: TRBJ1-1
CDR3: CASSHTGGKTEAFF
DNA: TGCGCCAGCAGCCATACAGGGGGCAAGACTGAAGCTTTCTTT

V: TRBV6-5
D: TRBD1
size: -
J: TRBJ1-4
CDR3: CASSSTGGPNEKLFF
DNA: TGTGCCAGCAGTTCGACAGGGGGCCCCAATGAAAAACTGTTTTTT

V: TRBV11-2
D: -
size: -
J: TRBJ1-2
CDR3: CASSPLGGGAYGYTF
DNA: TGTGCCAGCAGCCCCCTTGGAGGGGGGGCCTATGGCTACACCTTC

V: TRBV7-3
D: TRBD2
size: -
J: TRBJ2-1
CDR3: CASSPGTSGALNEQFF
DNA: TGTGCCAGCAGCCCGGGGACTAGCGGGGCCCTCAATGAGCAGTTCTTC

V: TRBV7-9
D: TRBD2
size: -
J: TRBJ2-7
CDR3: CASSFTSGPYEQYF
DNA: TGTGCCAGCAGCTTTACTAGCGGGCCCTACGAGCAGTACTTC

V: TRBV29-1
D: -
size: -
J: TRBJ2-3
CDR3: CSEGQRLGTQYF
DNA: TGCAGCGAAGGACAGCGGTTGGGTACGCAGTATTTT

V: TRBV7-7
D: TRBD1
size: few
J: TRBJ1-5
CDR3: CASSKPHGTGGRQPQHF
DNA: TGTGCCAGCAGCAAACCTCACGGGACAGGGGGCCGTCAGCCCCAGCATTTT

V: TRBV6-6
D: -
size: -
J: TRBJ2-4
CDR3: CASSLPSDGLAKNIQYF
DNA: TGTGCCAGCAGTCTTCCTAGTGACGGGTTAGCCAAAAACATTCAGTACTTC

V: TRBV2
D: -
size: once
J: TRBJ2-3
CDR3: CASESGVSTDTQYF
DNA: TGTGCCAGCGAGTCAGGGGTCAGCACAGATACGCAGTATTTT

V: TRBV5-1
D: -
size: -
J: TRBJ2-5
CDR3: CASSSHSASAETQYF
DNA: TGCGCCAGCAGCTCACATTCCGCTAGCGCGGAGACCCAGTACTTC

V: TRBV29-1
D: -
size: -
J: TRBJ1-2
CDR3: CSVDLLRGHGYTF
DNA: TGCAGCGTTGATCTCCTCAGGGGCCATGGCTACACCTTC

V: TRBV3-1/TRBV3-2
D: TRBD2
size: once
J: TRBJ2-4
CDR3: CASSQDYGSGIGGNIQYF
DNA: TGTGCCAGCAGCCAAGATTACGGTAGCGGGATTGGGGGAAACATTCAGTACTTC

V: TRBV5-1
D: TRBD1
size: -
J: TRBJ1-4
CDR3: CASSSGDSRGEKLFF
DNA: TGCGCCAGCAGCTCCGGGGACAGCCGCGGTGAAAAACTGTTTTTT

V: TRBV27
D: TRBD1
size: -
J: TRBJ1-1
CDR3: CASAGTGFTEAFF
DNA: TGTGCCAGCGCCGGGACAGGGTTCACTGAAGCTTTCTTT

V: TRBV14
D: TRBD2
size: -
J: TRBJ2-1
CDR3: CASSRGLAVGGEQFF
DNA: TGTGCCAGCAGCCGGGGACTAGCGGTGGGGGGTGAGCAGTTCTTC

V: TRBV7-3
D: -
size: -
J: TRBJ2-5
CDR3: CASSPRSGGETQYF
DNA: TGTGCCAGCAGCCCGCGGAGTGGGGGCGAGACCCAGTACTTC

V: TRBV11-2
D: -
size: few
J: TRBJ1-3
CDR3: CASSLGPGSSGNTIYF
DNA: TGTGCCAGCAGCTTAGGTCCGGGAAGCTCTGGAAACACCATATATTTT

V: TRBV28
D: TRBD1
size: -
J: TRBJ1-5
CDR3: CASSLPRRDRIISNQPQHF
DNA: TGTGCCAGCAGTTTGCCCCGACGGGACAGAATTATTAGCAATCAGCCCCAGCATTTT

V: TRBV7-3
D: -
size: -
J: TRBJ2-1
CDR3: CASSLMAGASYNEQFF
DNA: TGTGCCAGCAGCTTAATGGCAGGGGCGTCGTACAATGAGCAGTTCTTC

V: TRBV28
D: -
size: once
J: TRBJ2-3
CDR3: CASSLRGGSTDTQYF
DNA: TGTGCCAGCAGTTTACGGGGAGGAAGCACAGATACGCAGTATTTT

V: TRBV4-1
D: TRBD2
size: -
J: TRBJ2-1
CDR3: CASSQEGLASYNEQFF
DNA: TGCGCCAGCAGCCAGGAGGGACTAGCGAGCTACAATGAGCAGTTCTTC

V: TRBV4-1
D: -
size: -
J: TRBJ1-2
CDR3: CASSPYDGGRNYGYTF
DNA: TGCGCCAGCAGCCCTTACGACGGGGGTCGCAACTATGGCTACACCTTC

V: TRBV13
D: TRBD2
size: many
J: TRBJ2-1
CDR3: CASIRAGGRNRQFF
DNA: TGTGCCAGCATTCGAGCGGGAGGGCGGAATCGGCAGTTCTTC

V: TRBV28
D: -
size: -
J: TRBJ1-1
CDR3: CASRPPGQNTEAFF
DNA: TGTGCCAGCAGGCCTCCGGGACAGAACACTGAAGCTTTCTTT